This TCR beta chain was retrieved from a study of blood T cell repertoires in COVID-19. There are 15 residues in the CDR3. V gave up 4 bases and J gave up 5 bases; unmatched junction bases: 5. Germline V gene sequence: CDR1 MGHRA, CDR2 YSYEKL. In assigning cohorts, the study relied on participant-reported clinical history. Cohort 3 recovery required two negative PCRs, clearance, or symptom resolution. In the source study's methods: From reference gene primer amplification, estimates of nucleated cell counts were derived. Sequencing was performed with immunoSEQ multiplex PCR; in TCRdb, only in-frame clones are kept and a portion is missing. The V and J calls and clone size come from that table; D and trimming were worked out from the DNA. The sample has approximately 220,000 clones; approximately 90% are singletons.

The specimen was PBMCs or T cells enriched from blood (not recorded which). This sequence originates from a man aged 25 to 40 who had recovered from COVID-19. The chain has TRBV4-1 and TRBJ2-2, with TRBD1 matching 9 bases. The CDR3 spells CASSLGTGWTGELFF. Here the CDR3 DNA reads TGCGCCAGCAGCCTTGGGACAGGGTGGACCGGGGAGCTGTTTTTT.